Sequencing of this T cell receptor (beta chain) was carried out in a study of shared clonotypes between healthy human individuals. This CDR3 has 13 amino acids. The germline gives CDR1 LNHDA, CDR2 SQIVND (reference sequence). V was shortened by 5 bases and J by 5 bases, with 12 bases between the two germline ends. Method: immunoSEQ multiplex PCR; TCRdb's copy keeps in-frame clones and lacks some. Here the sample spans approximately 500,000 clones, over 70% being singletons. This clonotype was sampled from a woman in her thirties or forties in good health. Some clones in this sample may be carry-over from other donors' samples. The rearrangement uses TRBV19 and TRBJ2-5; the D gene is possibly TRBD1 (5 bases). Sequences were obtained from PBMCs. The CDR3 DNA reads TGTGCCAGTAGTGCGCAGTGGGGCGAGACCCAGTACTTC. Translated: CASSAQWGETQYF.